These 2 T cell receptor beta chains were sequenced from one sample in a study of T cell responses to AZD1222 COVID-19 vaccine. The table came from immunoSEQ multiplex PCR; TCRdb's copy has only in-frame clones and leaves some out. The repertoire includes roughly 100,000 clones, 86% of them detected once, and about 5% sits in the top ten. Sample: peripheral blood, taken on day 0 of AZD1222 vaccination. These TCRs come from an adult in good health.

V and J are TRBV27 and TRBJ1-6; D unresolved. Trimming left V 7 bases short and J 10 bases short, with 20 bases between. CDR1 is MNHEY, CDR2 SMNVEV, per germline (reference sequence). The CDR3 loop spans 15 amino acids. The CDR3 loop is CASNERSSLRSPLHF. The CDR3 region has the DNA TGTGCCAGCAACGAGCGGAGCAGCTTACGGTCACCCCTCCACTTT.

V and J are TRBV4-2 and TRBJ2-3; D gene uncertain. Germline V gives CDR1 LGHNA, CDR2 YNFKEQ. Trimming cost V 4 bases and J 4 bases, with 12 bases left between them. The CDR3 totals 14 residues. The CDR3 DNA reads as TGTGCCAGCAGCCGTCGCGTGGGTTCAGATACGCAGTATTTT. The encoded protein is CASSRRVGSDTQYF.